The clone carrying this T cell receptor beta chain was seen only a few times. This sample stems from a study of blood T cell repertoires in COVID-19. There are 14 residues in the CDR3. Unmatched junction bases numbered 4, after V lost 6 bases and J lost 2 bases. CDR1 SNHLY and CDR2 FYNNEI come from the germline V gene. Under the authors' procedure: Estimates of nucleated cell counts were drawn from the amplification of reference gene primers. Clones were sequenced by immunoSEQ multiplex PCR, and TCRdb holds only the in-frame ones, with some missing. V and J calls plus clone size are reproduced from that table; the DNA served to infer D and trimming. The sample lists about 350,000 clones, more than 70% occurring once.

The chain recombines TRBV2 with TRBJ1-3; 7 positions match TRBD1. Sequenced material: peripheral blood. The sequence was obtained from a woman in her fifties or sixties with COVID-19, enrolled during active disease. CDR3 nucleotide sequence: TGTGCCAGCAGGAGGGACAGCGCTGGAAACACCATATATTTT. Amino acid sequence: CASRRDSAGNTIYF.